The 5 T cell receptor beta chains below come from one sample, sequenced in a study of blood T cell repertoires in COVID-19. The assay was immunoSEQ multiplex PCR, and TCRdb's table has in-frame clones only and misses some. Of some 100,000 clones in the sample, 81% were seen once. The specimen was peripheral blood. The receptors were sampled from an older man with active or convalescent COVID-19.

The rearrangement joins TRBV30 to TRBJ1-5; 9 bases are a match to TRBD1. The V and J ends lost 1 base and 2 bases, in that order; junction bases with no gene match: 3. There are 15 residues in the CDR3. CDR1 is GTSNPN and CDR2 is SVGIG in the germline V gene (reference sequence). In DNA form, the CDR3 reads TGTGCCTGGAGTGGGGGACAGGGTGGCAATCAGCCCCAGCATTTT. Translating it yields CAWSGGQGGNQPQHF. Looking up the rest from reference TRBV30 and TRBJ1-5 gives the full variable domain: SQTIHQWPATLVQPVGSPLSLECTVEGTSNPNLYWYRQAAGRGLQLLFYSVGIGQISSEVPQNLSASRPQDRQFILSSKKLLLSDSGFYLCAWSGGQGGNQPQHFGDGTRLSIL.

The chain joins TRBV6-6 to TRBJ1-1, with D possibly being TRBD1 (5 bases). V shed 2 bases and J shed 1 base, with 11 bases lying between them. The CDR3 length is 15 residues. The germline V gene has CDR1 MNHNY and CDR2 SVGAGI (reference sequence). CDR3 sequence: CASSYGGRQNTEAFF. CDR3 bases: TGTGCCAGCAGTTACGGGGGGAGGCAGAACACTGAAGCTTTCTTT.

V is TRBV7-9 and J is TRBJ1-1; 9 bases fit TRBD1. V lost 5 bases, J lost 4 bases, and 5 bases stayed unmatched. The germline gives CDR1 SEHNR, CDR2 FQNEAQ (reference sequence). CDR3 length: 14 residues. For the CDR3, the DNA is TGTGCCAGCAGCATGGGACAGGGACGCACTGAAGCTTTCTTT. Translation: CASSMGQGRTEAFF.

This chain uses TRBV12-3 or TRBV12-4 with TRBJ1-5; no clear D gene. This CDR3 contains 13 residues. Trimming stripped 8 bases from V and 2 bases from J, with 10 bases between. In DNA form, the CDR3 reads TGTGCCAGCGCCCTTTCAGGCAATCAGCCCCAGCATTTT. The encoded protein is CASALSGNQPQHF.

This chain uses TRBV3-1 (or the pseudogene TRBV3-2) with TRBJ1-2; TRBD1 matches 8 bases. V lost 1 base, J lost 2 bases, and 9 bases stayed unmatched. Germline V gives CDR1 LGHDT, CDR2 YNNKEL (reference sequence). The CDR3 loop spans 17 amino acids. The CDR3 loop is CASSQVGLAGGNYGYTF. The CDR3 nucleotides read TGTGCCAGCAGCCAAGTAGGTTTGGCAGGGGGCAACTATGGCTACACCTTC.